What follows are 3 T cell receptor beta chains derived from one specimen sequenced in a study of CD8+ T cells in alopecia areata. Cells that came from pooled cutaneous lymph nodes were sorted using CD4, CD8alpha, NKG2D, NKG2ACE and other markers. cDNA serving as the sequencing template came from extracted, reverse transcribed RNA. Sequenced by immunoSEQ multiplex PCR; TCRdb stores in-frame clones only, minus some. This sample comprises 270,000 or so clones, none seen once only. Source material: CD4+ T cells sorted from a lymph node. These receptor sequences come from a C3H/HeJ mouse with alopecia areata. Mouse strain MHC haplotype: H2-k.

This clone came up a few times. The gene symbols are mouse symbols. The read gets to within 4 residues of the CDR3 end, and the germline J gene fills in the rest. V usage is TRBV13-1 and J usage is TRBJ2-4; tentative D call: TRBD1 (7 bases). CDR1 NSHNY and CDR2 SYGAGN come from the germline V gene. CDR3 length: 14 residues. CDR3 DNA (partial): TGTGCCAGCAGTGATTTCAGGGGGGAAAAC. Amino acids: CASSDFRGEN. Given in full, the CDR3 is CASSDFRGENTLYF.

With regard to this clone: The germline and genes are mouse ones. The read ends 4 residues before the CDR3 terminus; that terminus is restored from the germline J gene. V is TRBV19 and J is TRBJ2-2; TRBD2 matches at 8 bases. CDR3 length equals 14 residues. Trimming at V came to 5 bases and at J to 3 bases, leaving 3 bases not matched to a gene. The germline V gene encodes CDR1 FNHDT and CDR2 SITEND (reference sequence). CDR3 DNA (partial): TGTGCCAGCAGGACGGGACTGGACACCGGG. Translated: CASRTGLDTG. The complete CDR3 reads CASRTGLDTGQLYF. Combining the CDR3 with reference TRBV19 and TRBJ2-2 gives the whole variable domain GGIITQTPKFLIGQEGQKLTLKCQQNFNHDTMYWYRQDSGKGLRLIYYSITENDLQKGDLSEGYDASREKKSSFSLTVTSAQKNEMAVFLCASRTGLDTGQLYFGEGSKLTVL.

This clone was detected a few times. The listed genes are named as in mouse. The missing CDR3 end, 4 residues past where the read stops, is filled in from the germline J gene. This chain uses TRBV13-3 with TRBJ2-7; D remains ambiguous. The ends were cut back, 1 base at V and 0 bases at J, with 8 bases in the middle. This CDR3 is built from 14 residues. CDR1 is NNHDY, CDR2 SYVADS, per germline. This CDR3 reads CASSDTKSSYEQYF. Partial CDR3 DNA: TGTGCCAGCAGTGATACAAAAAGCTCCTAT.